The clone carrying this T cell receptor (beta chain) was counted a few times. Antigen unknown. From germline, CDR1 is MNHEY and CDR2 SVGAGI. J was trimmed by 3 bases and V by 2 bases; bases with no gene match: 4. There are 14 residues in the CDR3. The source material, RNA transcripts, was used to amplify TCR beta CDR3 regions. HTBI primers were employed in a first-round RT-PCR of the TCR CDR3. Each CDR3 protein gets one entry after TCRdb re-called the multiplex PCR reads with MiXCR. The repertoire holds around 720,000 distinct CDR3 sequences, 35% seen once, with less than 40% in the top ten. The authors obtained PBMCs from over 8.5 ml of fresh peripheral blood. The data derive from a study of T cells in Graves' hyperthyroidism and ophthalmopathy. General study results and limits: In the analysis, a 13 V-J model separated ophthalmopathy from stable hyperthyroidism.

This chain links TRBV6-5 with TRBJ2-7; the match to TRBD1 covers 7 bases. Specimen: blood. The clonotype was recovered from a woman between 40 and 50 years old with Graves' hyperthyroidism. The CDR3 here is CASSYRTGVYEQYF. For the CDR3, the DNA is TGTGCCAGCAGTTACCGGACAGGTGTCTACGAGCAGTACTTC.